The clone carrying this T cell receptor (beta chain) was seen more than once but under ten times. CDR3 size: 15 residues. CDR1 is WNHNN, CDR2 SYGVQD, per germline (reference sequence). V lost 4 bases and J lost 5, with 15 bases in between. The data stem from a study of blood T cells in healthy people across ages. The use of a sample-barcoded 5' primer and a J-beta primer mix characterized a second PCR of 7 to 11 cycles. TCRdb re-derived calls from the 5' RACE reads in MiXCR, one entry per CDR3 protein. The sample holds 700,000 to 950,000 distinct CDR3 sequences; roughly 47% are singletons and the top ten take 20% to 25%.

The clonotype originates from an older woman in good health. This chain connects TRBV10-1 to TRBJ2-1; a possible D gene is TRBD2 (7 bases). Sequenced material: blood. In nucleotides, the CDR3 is TGCGCCAGCAGTGTCGGCGGGGGCCACGACAATGAGCAGTTCTTC. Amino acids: CASSVGGGHDNEQFF.